Shown below are 27 T cell receptor beta chains from a single sample sequenced in a study of blood T cell repertoires in COVID-19 (dated by TCRdb to 2019 to 2021). The protocol used for the library was the immunoSEQ multiplex PCR assay. The table comes from immuneACCESS by way of TCRdb, which keeps in-frame sequences with V and J called. Part of the clones is missing from these tables; in studies checked, under half for an unresolved V gene and the rest for unknown reasons. Within this sample are 80,000 to 95,000 clones, with around 80% of them counted one time only. 16% of the sample is taken by the ten largest. Sequences were obtained from peripheral blood. The receptor source for this set is an elderly woman with active or convalescent COVID-19.

V is TRBV5-6 and J is TRBJ2-1, with 9 bases fitting TRBD2. J lost 4 bases, V lost 3 bases, and 17 bases had no gene match. Germline CDR1 and CDR2: SGHDT and YYEEEE. The CDR3 is 19 residues long. CDR3 in amino acids: CASSSVAGGQPLPYNEQFF. DNA for the CDR3: TGTGCCAGCAGCTCGGTCGCGGGGGGGCAGCCTTTACCTTACAATGAGCAGTTCTTC. Full variable domain (remainder filled in from reference TRBV5-6 and TRBJ2-1): DAGVTQSPTHLIKTRGQQVTLRCSPKSGHDTVSWYQQALGQGPQFIFQYYEEEERQRGNFPDRFSGHQFPNYSSELNVNALLLGDSALYLCASSSVAGGQPLPYNEQFFGPGTRLTVL.

The gene calls are TRBV6-6 and TRBJ2-7, with 10 positions matching TRBD1. The V and J ends lost 2 bases and 5 bases, in that order; junction bases with no gene match: 9. The germline V gene has CDR1 MNHNY and CDR2 SVGAGI (reference sequence). The CDR3 is 16 amino acids. The DNA of the CDR3 is TGTGCCAGCAGTTACAGGTGGACAGGGGGAATGAACGAGCAGTACTTC. This codes for CASSYRWTGGMNEQYF.

This clone was counted only a few times. CDR3 sequence: CASSLEGGSLTYGYTF. The DNA for the CDR3 is TGTGCCAGCAGCTTGGAGGGAGGGAGTTTGACCTATGGCTACACCTTC. This chain links TRBV5-5 with TRBJ1-2; D unresolved. This CDR3 spans 16 amino acids. V lost 0 bases and J lost 4, with 16 bases in between. CDR1 is SGHKS and CDR2 is YYEKEE in the germline V gene (reference sequence).

The genes are TRBV3-1 (or the pseudogene TRBV3-2) and TRBJ1-2; no reliable D call. Germline loops: CDR1 LGHDT, CDR2 YNNKEL (reference sequence). The length of the CDR3 is 19 residues. Trimming took 1 base from V and 1 from J, leaving 22 bases between them. CDR3 loop: CASSQGARVRWGINYGYTF. The CDR3 nucleotides are TGTGCCAGCAGCCAAGGGGCGAGGGTGAGGTGGGGAATTAACTATGGCTACACCTTC.

This clone was detected only a few times. The chain couples TRBV27 to TRBJ1-2; D unresolved. The germline gives CDR1 MNHEY, CDR2 SMNVEV (reference sequence). V was trimmed by 3 bases and J by 8 bases, leaving 13 bases between them. This CDR3 is built from 13 residues. The CDR3 bases are TGTGCCAGCAGTTTCTCCCGCTCCGGGGGCTACACCTTC. This codes for CASSFSRSGGYTF.

The chain combines TRBV7-9 with TRBJ2-3, with D maybe TRBD1 (6 bases). V was shortened by 1 base and J by 6 bases, with 11 bases between the two germline ends. The germline V gene has CDR1 SEHNR and CDR2 FQNEAQ (reference sequence). The CDR3 covers 14 residues. CDR3 DNA sequence: TGTGCCAGCAGCTTAGAAGGGGGAAGGGATACGCAGTATTTT. Its translation is CASSLEGGRDTQYF.

This rearrangement joins TRBV2 to TRBJ1-2; TRBD1 aligns across 7 bases. CDR1 SNHLY and CDR2 FYNNEI come from the germline V gene. The CDR3 is made up of 15 amino acids. The V gene end was trimmed by 6 bases and the J gene end by 5 bases; junction bases not matched to a gene: 12. The CDR3 sequence: CASSLKAGQSYGYTF. The CDR3 DNA reads TGTGCCAGCAGCCTAAAGGCGGGACAGTCATATGGCTACACCTTC. Full variable domain (remainder filled in from reference TRBV2 and TRBJ1-2): EPEVTQTPSHQVTQMGQEVILRCVPISNHLYFYWYRQILGQKVEFLVSFYNNEISEKSEIFDDQFSVERPDGSNFTLKIRSTKLEDSAMYFCASSLKAGQSYGYTFGSGTRLTVV.

The V gene is TRBV7-3, the J gene TRBJ1-2, with 10 bases identical to TRBD1. Per germline, CDR1 SGHTA and CDR2 FQGTGA. The CDR3 sequence is 16 residues long. The junction had 12 bases not matched to a gene; V was cut back by 5 bases and J by 6 bases. CDR3 region: CASSDQTGQGMDGYTF. The CDR3 coding sequence is TGTGCCAGCAGCGACCAAACGGGACAGGGGATGGATGGCTACACCTTC.

The genes are TRBV4-3 and TRBJ1-1; D perhaps matches TRBD1 (5 bases). Germline-derived CDR1 and CDR2 are LGHNA and YSLEER. The CDR3 extends over 14 amino acids. V lost 4 bases, J lost 2 bases, and 11 bases lay in between. CDR3 DNA sequence: TGCGCCAGCAGCCTAGGAGGGGTAAACACTGAAGCTTTCTTT. Translation gives CASSLGGVNTEAFF.

The rearrangement uses TRBV6-5 and TRBJ2-2, with TRBD2 identical over 13 bases. This CDR3 is built from 15 residues. The V segment lost 8 bases and the J segment 2 bases; nucleotides outside the gene matches: 2. CDR1 and CDR2 from the germline V gene are MNHEY and SVGAGI. The chain's CDR3 is CASGLAGANTGELFF. The CDR3 DNA is TGTGCCAGCGGACTAGCGGGGGCAAACACCGGGGAGCTGTTTTTT.

V usage is TRBV2 and J usage is TRBJ1-5, with 8 bases matching TRBD1. The J segment lost 6 bases and the V segment lost 5 bases, leaving 6 bases of the junction unmatched. CDR1 SNHLY and CDR2 FYNNEI come from the germline V gene. The CDR3 runs to 14 residues. The CDR3 DNA follows: TGTGCCAGCAGTCTCCAAACAGGGGGTCAGCCCCAGCATTTT. Translation: CASSLQTGGQPQHF.

The gene calls are TRBV12-5 and TRBJ2-3, with 8 bases aligning to TRBD2. V lost 2 bases, J lost 4 bases, and 5 bases stayed unmatched. Germline-derived CDR1 and CDR2 are LGHNT and FRNRAP. The CDR3 is 15 amino acids. This CDR3 reads CASGLYLAGADTQYF. The CDR3 bases are TGTGCTAGTGGTTTGTACCTAGCGGGTGCAGATACGCAGTATTTT.

The V call is TRBV25-1, the J call TRBJ2-3, with 7 bases matching TRBD2. The V segment lost 6 bases and the J segment 8 bases; nucleotides outside the gene matches: 5. The CDR3 consists of 12 residues. Per germline, CDR1 MGHDK and CDR2 SYGVNS. Here the CDR3 reads CASRTPGGTQYF. In DNA, the CDR3 is TGTGCCAGCAGAACCCCGGGGGGTACGCAGTATTTT.

This chain links TRBV19 with TRBJ1-1; the D is unclear. Trimming cost V 1 base and J 7 bases, with 13 bases left between them. Germline values: CDR1 LNHDA, CDR2 SQIVND (reference sequence). This CDR3 is built from 14 residues. This CDR3 is CASSIAPGSIEAFF. The CDR3 nucleotides read TGTGCCAGTAGTATAGCTCCGGGGTCAATTGAAGCTTTCTTT.

This chain joins TRBV3-1 (or the pseudogene TRBV3-2) and TRBJ2-2, with 7 nucleotides matching TRBD2. After removal of 8 bases from V and 4 bases from J, the junction contained 4 bases not matched to a gene. The germline CDR1 and CDR2 sequences are LGHDT and YNNKEL (reference sequence). The CDR3 has 13 residues. CDR3 DNA: TGTGCCAGCCGGCGGGAGCCCACCGGGGAGCTGTTTTTT. This codes for CASRREPTGELFF.

The chain links TRBV4-2 to TRBJ2-5, with 9 bases fitting TRBD2. Germline-derived CDR1 and CDR2 are LGHNA and YNFKEQ. CDR3 length: 18 amino acids. The junction had 13 bases not matched to a gene; V was cut back by 1 base and J by 4 bases. The CDR3 sequence: CASSQGSGVAGVGETQYF. CDR3 coding DNA: TGTGCCAGCAGCCAAGGTAGCGGTGTAGCGGGAGTGGGAGAGACCCAGTACTTC.

The V call is TRBV29-1, the J call TRBJ1-1, with D tentatively TRBD1 (6 bases). CDR3 length equals 13 residues. Germline CDR1 reads SQVTM; CDR2 reads ANQGSEA. V was cut by 7 bases and J by 1 base, with 13 bases left in between. CDR3 DNA sequence: TGCAGCGCGCGCGGACAGCCGAACACTGAAGCTTTCTTT. Translating gives CSARGQPNTEAFF.

The rearrangement joins TRBV24-1 to TRBJ1-5, with D perhaps TRBD1 (5 bases). CDR3 length: 12 residues. V was trimmed by 3 bases and J by 9 bases, leaving 8 bases between them. CDR1 is KGHDR, CDR2 SFDVKD, per germline. In nucleotides, the CDR3 is TGTGCCACCAGTGATCCCGGGGGGCCCCAGCATTTT. Translating it yields CATSDPGGPQHF.

In this sample, this clone turned up once. The J gene is TRBJ2-1, the V gene TRBV11-2, with 8 positions matching TRBD2. Germline CDR1 SGHAT, CDR2 FQNNGV. V shed 3 bases and J 4 bases; nucleotides not matched to a gene: 5. CDR3 length: 15 residues. CDR3 loop: CASSLSKRGYNEQFF. CDR3 in DNA: TGTGCCAGCAGCTTGTCAAAGCGGGGGTACAATGAGCAGTTCTTC.

V usage is TRBV11-2 and J usage is TRBJ2-5; 9 nucleotides match TRBD2. Looked up from germline, CDR1 is SGHAT and CDR2 is FQNNGV. This CDR3 comprises 15 residues. V shed 1 base and J 6 bases; nucleotides not matched to a gene: 6. This chain's CDR3 is CASSLGSSGGKTQYF. The DNA of the CDR3 is TGTGCCAGCAGCTTAGGGAGTAGCGGGGGAAAGACCCAGTACTTC.

This sequence joins TRBV7-2 and TRBJ2-1, with 8 bases aligning to TRBD2. This CDR3 region has 16 residues. Unmatched junction bases numbered 7, after V lost 3 bases and J lost 3 bases. Per the germline V gene, CDR1 is SGHTA and CDR2 is FQGNSA. The CDR3 DNA follows: TGTGCCAGCAGCTTTCTCGGAGCGGGAGACTACAATGAGCAGTTCTTC. Amino acid sequence: CASSFLGAGDYNEQFF.

The chain links TRBV9 to TRBJ1-1; D unclear. Per germline, CDR1 SGDLS and CDR2 YYNGEE. The CDR3 loop spans 12 amino acids. The V and J ends lost 0 bases and 7 bases respectively, with 7 bases between them. The CDR3 DNA is TGTGCCAGCAGCGTAGCCGTCGGTGAAGCTTTCTTT. This encodes CASSVAVGEAFF.

The J gene is TRBJ2-3, the V gene TRBV11-3; maybe TRBD1 (6 bases). There are 16 residues in the CDR3. Germline CDR1 reads SGHNT; CDR2 reads YENEEA. The V end lost 5 bases, the J end lost 5 bases, and 20 bases lay between the germline ends. The CDR3 DNA sequence: TGTGCCAGCAGCCCCCGGGCGGGCCAGGGGATAGATACGCAGTATTTT. It codes for CASSPRAGQGIDTQYF.

The genes are TRBV7-2 and TRBJ1-2; 8 bases match TRBD1. The CDR3 contains 13 residues. J was trimmed by 3 bases and V by 5 bases; bases with no gene match: 2. Germline V gene sequence: CDR1 SGHTA, CDR2 FQGNSA. CDR3: CASSPQGDYGYTF. CDR3 DNA sequence: TGTGCCAGCAGCCCACAGGGGGACTATGGCTACACCTTC.

J is TRBJ2-5 and V is TRBV30, with TRBD2 as a possible D gene (6 bases). V lost 0 bases and J lost 4, with 9 bases in between. The CDR3 runs to 13 residues. From germline, CDR1 is GTSNPN and CDR2 SVGIG (reference sequence). The CDR3 coding sequence is TGTGCCTGGAGTGTAGGAGGGGCAGAGACCCAGTACTTC. Encoded protein: CAWSVGGAETQYF.

The genes are TRBV28 and TRBJ1-4, with 10 bases identical to TRBD1. Germline CDR1 reads MDHEN; CDR2 reads SYDVKM. This CDR3 comprises 16 residues. The V segment lost 4 bases and the J segment 5 bases; nucleotides outside the gene matches: 7. CDR3 protein: CASSSGTGVQNEKLFF. The CDR3 bases are TGTGCCAGCAGTTCGGGGACAGGGGTCCAAAATGAAAAACTGTTTTTT. Looking up the rest from reference TRBV28 and TRBJ1-4 gives the full variable domain: DVKVTQSSRYLVKRTGEKVFLECVQDMDHENMFWYRQDPGLGLRLIYFSYDVKMKEKGDIPEGYSVSREKKERFSLILESASTNQTSMYLCASSSGTGVQNEKLFFGSGTQLSVL.

The chain combines TRBV7-2 with TRBJ2-7; 12 bases align to TRBD2. The trim removed 7 bases at V and 2 bases at J, leaving 3 bases unmatched. This CDR3 region has 14 residues. Per the germline V gene, CDR1 is SGHTA and CDR2 is FQGNSA. The CDR3 protein is CASMLAGGPYEQYF. In nucleotides, the CDR3 is TGTGCCAGCATGCTAGCGGGAGGGCCCTACGAGCAGTACTTC.